Listed below are T cell receptor beta chains from one sample, sequenced in a study of blood T cell repertoires in COVID-19. Measured with immunoSEQ multiplex PCR; TCRdb has only the in-frame clones, and not every one. Of tens of thousands of clones listed, about four fifths are singletons. The sequencing sample was made of peripheral blood. These receptors originate from a human donor in a cohort sampled during active COVID-19. Each CDR3 is given with its conserved first and last residue. D genes are given only for firm matches. A row's size may be missing; if present it is once, few, many or a size class.

V gene	D gene	clone size	J gene	CDR3 protein	CDR3 DNA
TRBV11-2	TRBD2	.	TRBJ2-3	CASSLVVAGGRWGGSQYF	TGTGCCAGCAGCTTAGTGGTAGCGGGAGGCCGGTGGGGAGGTTCGCAGTATTTT
TRBV9	.	.	TRBJ2-3	CASNIQGGVRGTQYF	TGTGCCAGCAATATCCAGGGAGGGGTTAGGGGGACGCAGTATTTT
TRBV6-6	TRBD2	.	TRBJ2-3	CASRLAGTQPDTQYF	TGTGCCAGCAGGCTAGCGGGGACCCAGCCAGATACGCAGTATTTT
TRBV11-3	.	.	TRBJ1-5	CASSLEEGQPQHF	TGTGCCAGCAGCTTAGAAGAGGGTCAGCCCCAGCATTTT
TRBV7-3	.	few	TRBJ1-1	CASSLMGVENTEAFF	TGTGCCAGCAGCTTAATGGGCGTCGAGAACACTGAAGCTTTCTTT
TRBV7-2	.	few	TRBJ2-1	CASSLWGAGAEQFF	TGTGCCAGCAGCTTATGGGGGGCGGGGGCCGAGCAGTTCTTC
TRBV28	TRBD2	.	TRBJ2-1	CASSFSGTSGNEQFF	TGTGCCAGCAGTTTTTCTGGGACTAGTGGAAATGAGCAGTTCTTC
TRBV5-4	.	.	TRBJ1-1	CASSSSEGDTEAFF	TGTGCCAGCAGCTCCTCTGAGGGGGACACTGAAGCTTTCTTT
TRBV24-1	TRBD1	.	TRBJ2-1	CATADAGTGGYNEQFF	TGTGCCACCGCAGATGCAGGGACAGGGGGGTACAATGAGCAGTTCTTC
TRBV5-4	.	.	TRBJ1-1	CASSFFGGGTEAFF	TGTGCCAGCAGCTTCTTTGGCGGCGGCACTGAAGCTTTCTTT
TRBV28	.	.	TRBJ1-1	CASSLVGGTEAFF	TGTGCCAGCAGTTTAGTAGGGGGCACTGAAGCTTTCTTT
TRBV11-3	TRBD2	.	TRBJ2-5	CASSLEGTSVQETQYF	TGTGCCAGCAGCTTAGAGGGGACTAGCGTCCAAGAGACCCAGTACTTC
TRBV11-3	TRBD2	.	TRBJ2-2	CASSDLAGGPTGELFF	TGTGCCAGCAGCGATCTAGCGGGAGGGCCAACCGGGGAGCTGTTTTTT
TRBV15	TRBD1	.	TRBJ1-5	CATSRESVLGRQGGGYSNQPQHF	TGTGCCACCAGCAGAGAGTCCGTACTCGGTCGACAGGGAGGAGGCTATAGCAATCAGCCCCAGCATTTT
TRBV6-9	.	.	TRBJ2-1	CASRNGRENEQFF	TGTGCCAGCAGGAATGGACGGGAGAATGAGCAGTTCTTC
TRBV30	.	.	TRBJ1-2	CAWRLGVGGYTF	TGTGCCTGGAGATTAGGGGTCGGCGGCTACACCTTC
TRBV4-1	.	.	TRBJ2-1	CASSQNGREAYNEQFF	TGCGCCAGCAGCCAAAATGGCAGGGAGGCCTACAATGAGCAGTTCTTC
TRBV5-1	.	.	TRBJ1-2	CASSSAGDYYGYTF	TGCGCCAGCAGCTCCGCCGGTGACTACTATGGCTACACCTTC
TRBV18	.	.	TRBJ2-2	CASSPSQGSTGELFF	TGTGCCAGCTCACCCTCGCAGGGGAGCACCGGGGAGCTGTTTTTT
TRBV19	TRBD1	.	TRBJ2-6	CASTLGGQGSSGANVLTF	TGTGCCAGTACCCTGGGGGGACAGGGGAGCTCTGGGGCCAACGTCCTGACTTTC
TRBV28	TRBD1	.	TRBJ1-4	CASSGDRGTNEKLFF	TGTGCCAGCAGTGGAGACAGGGGAACTAATGAAAAACTGTTTTTT
TRBV11-3	TRBD2	.	TRBJ2-2	CASSSPGVAGGPEELFF	TGTGCCAGCAGCTCCCCCGGGGTAGCGGGAGGGCCGGAGGAGCTGTTTTTT
TRBV19	TRBD1	.	TRBJ1-4	CASSTPGQGIEKLFF	TGTGCCAGTAGTACCCCGGGACAGGGCATTGAAAAACTGTTTTTT
TRBV7-2	TRBD1	.	TRBJ2-5	CASRSFGRDSEYQETQYF	TGTGCCAGCAGATCCTTCGGTCGGGACAGTGAGTACCAAGAGACCCAGTACTTC
TRBV4-1	TRBD1	.	TRBJ1-4	CASSFRDRGGEKLFF	TGCGCCAGCAGCTTTCGGGACAGGGGCGGTGAAAAACTGTTTTTT
TRBV7-9	TRBD1	.	TRBJ1-2	CASSLGQNYGYTF	TGTGCCAGCAGCTTGGGACAGAACTATGGCTACACCTTC
TRBV5-5	.	once	TRBJ1-4	CASSLGGPLREKLFF	TGTGCCAGCAGCTTGGGGGGGCCATTGCGGGAAAAACTGTTTTTT
TRBV10-3	TRBD1	.	TRBJ2-7	CAISDSGQGLDSYEQYF	TGTGCCATCAGTGATTCTGGACAGGGGCTGGACTCCTACGAGCAGTACTTC